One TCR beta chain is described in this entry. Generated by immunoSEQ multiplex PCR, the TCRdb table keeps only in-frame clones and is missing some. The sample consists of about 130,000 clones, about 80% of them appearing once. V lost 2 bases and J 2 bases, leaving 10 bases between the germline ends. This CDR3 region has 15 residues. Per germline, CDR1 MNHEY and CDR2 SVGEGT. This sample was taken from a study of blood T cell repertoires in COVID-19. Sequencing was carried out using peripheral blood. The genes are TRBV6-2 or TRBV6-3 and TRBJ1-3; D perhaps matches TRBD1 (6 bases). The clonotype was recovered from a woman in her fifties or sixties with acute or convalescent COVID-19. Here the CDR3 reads CASSYGGRAGNTIYF. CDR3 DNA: TGTGCCAGCAGTTACGGGGGCAGAGCTGGAAACACCATATATTTT.